This T cell receptor beta chain stems from a study of neurological immune-mediated disorders. CDR1 is MNHEY, CDR2 SVGAGI, per germline. The germline V and J ends were trimmed by 8 bases and 7 bases, with 32 bases remaining between them. There are 18 residues in the CDR3. The authors made cDNA by 5'RACE with 10-nucleotide random UMIs. TCRdb independently ran MiXCR on the 5' RACE reads; one entry per CDR3 protein. Counted here are tens of thousands of distinct CDR3 sequences, under 4.5% occurring once; the ten biggest clones make up approximately 2.9%. This clonotype came up many times. This TCR was recovered from a woman aged 45-65 years with multiple sclerosis. J is TRBJ2-5 and V is TRBV6-5, with D possibly TRBD2 on 8 matching bases. Sequenced input: PBMCs. The CDR3 region is CASCPLTGVSGEVGTQYF. The CDR3 coding sequence is TGTGCCAGCTGCCCCTTAACAGGGGTTAGCGGGGAGGTTGGGACCCAGTACTTC.